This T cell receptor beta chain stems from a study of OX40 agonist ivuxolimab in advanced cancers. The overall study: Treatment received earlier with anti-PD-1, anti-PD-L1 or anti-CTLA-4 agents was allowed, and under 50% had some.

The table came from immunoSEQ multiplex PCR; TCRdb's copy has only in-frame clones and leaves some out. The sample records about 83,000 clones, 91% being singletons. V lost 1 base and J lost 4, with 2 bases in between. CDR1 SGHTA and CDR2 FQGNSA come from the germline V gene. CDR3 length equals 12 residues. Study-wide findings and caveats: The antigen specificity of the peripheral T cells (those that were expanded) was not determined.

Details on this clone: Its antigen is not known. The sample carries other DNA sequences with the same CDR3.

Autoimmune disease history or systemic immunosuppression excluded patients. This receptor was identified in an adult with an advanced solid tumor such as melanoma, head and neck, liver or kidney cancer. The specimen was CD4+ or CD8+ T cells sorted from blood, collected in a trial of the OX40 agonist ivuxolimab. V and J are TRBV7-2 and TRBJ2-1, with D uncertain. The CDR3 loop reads CASSLVYNEQFF. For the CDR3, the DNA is TGTGCCAGCAGCTTAGTGTACAATGAGCAGTTCTTC.